Reported below is one TCR beta chain. Its specific antigen is unknown. Base qualities are not at hand, and no much larger clone is one base apart. In the ViraFEST assay, PBMC were stimulated with viral peptide pools, and TCR sequencing was then used to find antigen-specific CD4+ T cell clonotypes based on their expansion. After less than 13 days of culture, CD4+ T cells were isolated with the EasySep CD4+ T cell isolation kit. Negative nucleocapsid antibody results before and after vaccination confirmed that the healthy vaccine recipients had no prior SARS-CoV-2 infection. Some 2 million PBMC per well were cultured with around 9.8 ug/ml peptides in IMDM containing approximately 4.7% human AB serum, around 10 IU/ml IL-2 and gentamicin. On days 3 and 7, half of the culture medium was replaced with fresh IL-2-containing medium. Unless noted otherwise, every peptide stimulation condition was cultured in triplicate wells. PBMC were separated from whole blood using Ficoll-Paque Plus gradient centrifugation and were then either cryopreserved at -140C or used fresh. Overlapping peptide pools spanned the spike proteins of SARS-CoV-2 and the common cold coronaviruses HCoV-NL63, HCoV-OC43 and HCoV-229E. The QIAamp micro DNA kit was used to extract genomic DNA from the cultured CD4+ T cells.

The entry originates in a study of vaccination effects on CD4 cells after COVID-19 (dated by TCRdb to between 2020 and 2023). With respect to the entire study: Two doses of either the BNT162b2 or the mRNA-1273 mRNA SARS-CoV-2 vaccine were administered to participants. A total of more than 8 COVID-19 convalescent patients and a handful of SARS-CoV-2-naive healthy vaccine recipients were included in the full study. In the study, cultures from other donors were sequenced using the Oncomine TCR Beta short-read assay on an Illumina iSeq 100. In both COVID-19 convalescent patients and infection-naive vaccine recipients, the study compared SARS-CoV-2 spike-specific CD4+ TCR repertoires from before mRNA vaccination with those from after it.

Library construction relied on the immunoSEQ multiplex PCR assay. DNA from the cultured and isolated CD4+ T cells underwent TCR beta CDR3 sequencing. From the authors' description of their analysis: Non-productive TCR sequences were discarded, and reads were trimmed to the CDR3 region, with only CDR3s of 7 or more amino acids retained. The MANAFEST web app was used to identify antigen-specific clonotypes by comparing expansion in peptide wells with expansion in reference cultures. For clones to be considered positive, expansion at FDR<0.05 versus reference and all other wells, an odds ratio above 5, and a frequency above 0.1% in two replicate wells were required. Cross-reactive clonotypes were defined as significantly expanded in SARS-CoV-2 spike wells and in at least one common cold coronavirus spike condition. CDR3 similarity was assessed by Levenshtein distance using the stringdist R package, and unrooted trees were constructed with ape in R 3.6.1. TCRdb took over this immuneACCESS table, retaining in-frame rearrangements with V and J assigned. Such tables are incomplete; in checked studies, under half of the missing clones stem from an unresolved V gene, and the remainder is unexplained. V and J calls and clone size are those listed in that table; D and trimming were worked out from the DNA. In this sample the table shows under 85,000 clones, 60% to 80% of which occur a single time. The ten top clones hold about 1.7% of the sample.

Findings and caveats that apply to the study as a whole: Limitations of the study were the small number of convalescent patients and the absence of early post-infection timepoints. In healthy vaccine recipients, vaccine-induced clones were almost all SARS-CoV-2 mono-reactive, with only 1 of 255 cross-reactive with common cold coronaviruses. Marked clonal contraction was observed in both infection-induced and vaccine-induced clones at late post-vaccination timepoints, consistent with waning T cell responses.

The material sequenced was CD4+ T cells from PBMCs cultured with HCoV-229E spike peptides, taken before COVID-19 vaccination. In the paper's terms, the cell subset or site label means: HCoV-229E spike overlapping peptide pool stimulation. The source of this sequence is a human donor who received a COVID-19 vaccine.

The nucleotide sequence is TGTGCCAGCAGTAGTCCCTCCGGGACAGGGCCCAACACCATATATTTT. The translation is CASSSPSGTGPNTIYF. Rearrangement joined TRBV28 to TRBJ1-3; 9 bases in the junction line up with TRBD1. V lost 5 bases and J lost 7 bases, and the count of bases not matched to a germline gene is 12. CDR1 and CDR2, looked up from the germline V gene, are MDHEN and SYDVKM. From its cysteine to its phenylalanine, the CDR3 spans 16 amino acids. Just CDR3 DNA is preserved here, 48 bases in frame from base 1.